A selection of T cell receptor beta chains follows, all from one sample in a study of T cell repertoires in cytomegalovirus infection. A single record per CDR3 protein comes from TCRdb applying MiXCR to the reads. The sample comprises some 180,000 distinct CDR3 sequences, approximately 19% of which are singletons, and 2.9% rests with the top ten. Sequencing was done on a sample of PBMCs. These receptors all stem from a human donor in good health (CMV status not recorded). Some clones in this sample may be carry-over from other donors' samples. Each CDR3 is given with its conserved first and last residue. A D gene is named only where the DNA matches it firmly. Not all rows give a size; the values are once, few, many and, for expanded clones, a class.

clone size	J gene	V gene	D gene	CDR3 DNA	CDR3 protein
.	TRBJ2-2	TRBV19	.	TGTGCCAGTAGTATACCGGGGGTCGGCGGGGAGCTGTTTTTT	CASSIPGVGGELFF
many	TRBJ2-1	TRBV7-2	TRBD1	TGTGCCAGCAGCCAGCGACAGGGTACCTACAATGAGCAGTTCTTC	CASSQRQGTYNEQFF
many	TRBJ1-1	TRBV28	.	TGTGCCAGCAGTTTATACTTATCCAGTGAAGCTTTCTTT	CASSLYLSSEAFF
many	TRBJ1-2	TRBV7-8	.	TGTGCCAGCAGCCGATCGACAGTTAACTATGGCTACACCTTC	CASSRSTVNYGYTF
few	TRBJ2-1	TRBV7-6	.	TGTGCCAGCAGATTAGGAATGGGTAATGAGCAGTTCTTC	CASRLGMGNEQFF
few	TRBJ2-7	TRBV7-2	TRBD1	TGTGCCAGCAGCTTAGAGGGACAGGGTTCCTACGAGCAGTACTTC	CASSLEGQGSYEQYF
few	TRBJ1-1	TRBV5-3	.	TGTGCCAGCAACCGGGGGGGGCGCACTGAAGCTTTCTTT	CASNRGGRTEAFF
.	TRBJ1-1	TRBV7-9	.	TGTGCCAGCAGCTTAGAGGGGCAAGCTTTCTTT	CASSLEGQAFF
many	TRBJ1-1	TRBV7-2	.	TGTGCCAGCAGCTTACTCCCGTTCACTGAAGCTTTCTTT	CASSLLPFTEAFF
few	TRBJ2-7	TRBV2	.	TGTGCCAGCAGCTCGTTGGACTCCGACTACGAGCAGTACTTC	CASSSLDSDYEQYF
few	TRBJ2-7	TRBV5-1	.	TGCGCCAGCAGCTTCAGGCGTTTCAGAGGTGGGCTCTCCTACGAGCAGTACTTC	CASSFRRFRGGLSYEQYF
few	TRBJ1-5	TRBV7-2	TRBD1	TGTGCCAGCAGCTTATCCACAGGGGCATTGGGTCAGCCCCAGCATTTT	CASSLSTGALGQPQHF
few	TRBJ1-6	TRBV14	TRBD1	TGTGCCAGCAGCCGTCAGGGGGGAGGGTATTCACCCCTCCACTTT	CASSRQGGGYSPLHF
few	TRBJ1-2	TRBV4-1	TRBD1	TGCGCCAGCAGCCCTACGGGACAGGGGAACTATGGCTACACCTTC	CASSPTGQGNYGYTF
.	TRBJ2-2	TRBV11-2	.	TGTGCCAGCAATACATTACGGGGGCAGGCCGGGGAGCTGTTTTTT	CASNTLRGQAGELFF
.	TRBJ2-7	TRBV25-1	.	TGTGCCAGCATTTCGGACCTGCCACTCGAGCAGTACTTC	CASISDLPLEQYF
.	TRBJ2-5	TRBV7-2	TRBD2	TGTGCCAGCAGCTTATTCGGGAGGGGCGGGACCCAGTACTTC	CASSLFGRGGTQYF
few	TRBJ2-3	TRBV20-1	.	TGCAGTGCTAGAGTTCCTACCACCACAGATACGCAGTATTTT	CSARVPTTTDTQYF
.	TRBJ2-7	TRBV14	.	TGTGCCAGCAGCCACCTCGGGTTGGCAGGGGGGTACGAGCAGTACTTC	CASSHLGLAGGYEQYF
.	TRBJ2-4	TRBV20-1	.	TGCAGTGCTAGATTGGGGAACATTCAGTACTTC	CSARLGNIQYF
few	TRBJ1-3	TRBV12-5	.	TGTGCTAGTGGTTTCGATGGAAACACCATATATTTT	CASGFDGNTIYF
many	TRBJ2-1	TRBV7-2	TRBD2	TGTGCCAGCAGCCCAGCGGGACGGGATGAGCAGTTCTTC	CASSPAGRDEQFF
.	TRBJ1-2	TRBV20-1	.	TGCAGTGCCCCGGCCAGGGGAATTAACTATGGCTACACCTTC	CSAPARGINYGYTF
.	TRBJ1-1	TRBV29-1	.	TGCAGCGTACACAGGGTCCGGAACACTGAAGCTTTCTTT	CSVHRVRNTEAFF
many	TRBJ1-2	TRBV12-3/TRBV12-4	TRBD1	TGTGCCAGCAGTCTACAGGGGACCTATGGCTACACCTTC	CASSLQGTYGYTF
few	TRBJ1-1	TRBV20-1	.	TGCAGTGCTGGTGGGACTGAAGCTTTCTTT	CSAGGTEAFF
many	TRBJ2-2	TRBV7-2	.	TGTGCCAGCAGCCCATTCGGGGAGCTGTTTTTT	CASSPFGELFF
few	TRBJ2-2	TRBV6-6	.	TGTGCCAGCACCCCCCGGTTAACGGGGTACACCGGGGAGCTGTTTTTT	CASTPRLTGYTGELFF
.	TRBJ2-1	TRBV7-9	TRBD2	TGTGCCAGCAGCACGACGAGCGGGAGAAATCATGAGCAGTTCTTC	CASSTTSGRNHEQFF
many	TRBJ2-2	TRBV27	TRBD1	TGTGCCAGCAGTTTAAGGCCCCCCTGGACAGGCAACACCGGGGAGCTGTTTTTT	CASSLRPPWTGNTGELFF
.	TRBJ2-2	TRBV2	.	TGTGCCAGCGGGCAGGTTAACACCGGGGAGCTGTTTTTT	CASGQVNTGELFF
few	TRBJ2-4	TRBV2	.	TGTGCCAGCAGTGAACCCAGGGGCGGCAAAAACATTCAGTACTTC	CASSEPRGGKNIQYF
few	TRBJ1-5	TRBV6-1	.	TGTGCCAGCAGTTCCGGGACACATGGGTCTCAGCCCCAGCATTTT	CASSSGTHGSQPQHF
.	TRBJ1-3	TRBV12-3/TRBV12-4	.	TGTGCCAGCAGTTTAGCGGTCGGGAACACCATATATTTT	CASSLAVGNTIYF
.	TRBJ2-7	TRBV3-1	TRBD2	TGTGCCAGCAGCCGGCGGGTCGGGCCTAGCGGGAGCTCCTACGAGCAGTACTTC	CASSRRVGPSGSSYEQYF
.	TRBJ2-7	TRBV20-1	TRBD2	TGCAGTGCAAAACTAGCGGGAGTCTACGAGCAGTACTTC	CSAKLAGVYEQYF
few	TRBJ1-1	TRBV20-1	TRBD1	TGCAGTGCCCCACGACAGGGGAACACTGAAGCTTTCTTT	CSAPRQGNTEAFF
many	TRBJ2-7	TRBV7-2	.	TGTGCCAGCAGCTTTCGGCCTACCTACGAGCAGTACTTC	CASSFRPTYEQYF
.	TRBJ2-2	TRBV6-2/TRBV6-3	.	TGTGCCACAGGCAAACTAGCAGTGAACACCGGGGAGCTGTTTTTT	CATGKLAVNTGELFF
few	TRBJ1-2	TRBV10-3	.	TGTGCCGTCACCCCCGGCGCTAACTATGGCTACACCTTC	CAVTPGANYGYTF
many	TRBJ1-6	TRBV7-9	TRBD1	TGTGCCAGCAGCGGGGGACAGGGTGGAAGGTCACCCCTCCACTTT	CASSGGQGGRSPLHF
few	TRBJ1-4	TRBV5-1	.	TGCGCCAGCAGCCCTGGACAGTTAAGTGAAAAACTGTTTTTT	CASSPGQLSEKLFF
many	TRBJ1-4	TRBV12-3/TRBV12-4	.	TGTGCCAGCAGCCTTGGACGGAAAACTAATGAAAAACTGTTTTTT	CASSLGRKTNEKLFF
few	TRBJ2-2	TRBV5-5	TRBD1	TGTGCCAGCAGCTTGCACGGGACAGGGGGGCTTACCGGGGAGCTGTTTTTT	CASSLHGTGGLTGELFF
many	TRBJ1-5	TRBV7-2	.	TGTGCCAGCAGCCCTGGGCGGAGGGGAAGCAATCAGCCCCAGCATTTT	CASSPGRRGSNQPQHF
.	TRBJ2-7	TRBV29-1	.	TGCAGCGTTGCCACTGGGACTTACGAGCAGTACTTC	CSVATGTYEQYF
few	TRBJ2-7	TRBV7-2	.	TGTGCCAGCAGTGTGGGGGGGGCGAGGGAGCAGTACTTC	CASSVGGAREQYF
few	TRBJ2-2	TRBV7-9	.	TGTGCCAGCAGCTTAGAAGGCACCTGGAACACCGGGGAGCTGTTTTTT	CASSLEGTWNTGELFF
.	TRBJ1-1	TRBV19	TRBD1	TGTGCCAGTATCCTGACAGGGGCTCACACTGAAGCTTTCTTT	CASILTGAHTEAFF
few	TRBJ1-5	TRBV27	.	TGTGCCAGCAGTGCTCGGGACCAAAGCAATCAGCCCCAGCATTTT	CASSARDQSNQPQHF
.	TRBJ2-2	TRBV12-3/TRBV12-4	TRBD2	TGTGCCAGCAGTTTTTCCCAGGGGACTAGGCGGACCGGGGAGCTGTTTTTT	CASSFSQGTRRTGELFF
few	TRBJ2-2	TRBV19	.	TGTGCCAGTAGTATAGACGGGGGGAACACCGGGGAGCTGTTTTTT	CASSIDGGNTGELFF
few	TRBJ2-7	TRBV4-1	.	TGCGCCAGCAGCCCGCGCATAGAGTACAGCGAGCAGTACTTC	CASSPRIEYSEQYF
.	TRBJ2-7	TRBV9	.	TGTGCCAGCAGCGTAGATCACGAGCAGTACTTC	CASSVDHEQYF
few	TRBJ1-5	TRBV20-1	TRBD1	TGCAGTGCAAGACCAACAGGGGATAATCAGCCCCAGCATTTT	CSARPTGDNQPQHF
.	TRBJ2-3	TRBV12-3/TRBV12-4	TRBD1	TGTGCCAGCAGGAGGGGGCCCCTATCCGATACGCAGTATTTT	CASRRGPLSDTQYF
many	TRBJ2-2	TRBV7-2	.	TGTGCCAGCAGCGCGCGGGACAGAACCGGGGAGCTGTTTTTT	CASSARDRTGELFF
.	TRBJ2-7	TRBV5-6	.	TGTGCCAGCAGCGGAGAGTGGCAGGGGAACTACGAGCAGTACTTC	CASSGEWQGNYEQYF